One and the same sample provided the 17 T cell receptor beta chains below, sequenced in a study of spatial heterogeneity in lung cancer. General study findings and limits: Counts of expanded alpha and beta TCRs within tumors tracked the tumor nonsynonymous mutation count.

TCRdb processed the 5' RACE reads anew with MiXCR; each CDR3 protein has one entry. The sample includes 25,000 to 30,000 distinct CDR3 sequences, approximately 7% of them seen just once. Time point: sample taken at primary tumor resection. The antigens of these receptors remain unknown. The starting material was lung tumor tissue, obtained at surgery. These TCRs come from a male donor with early-stage non-small cell lung cancer.

The chain links TRBV7-2 to TRBJ1-4; D ambiguous. The V end was cut by 5 bases, the J end by 8 bases, with 15 bases between. CDR1 SGHTA and CDR2 FQGNSA come from the germline V gene. The CDR3 contains 14 residues. The CDR3 sequence: CASSPDGLLEKLFF. The CDR3 DNA sequence: TGTGCCAGCAGCCCGGACGGCTTACTGGAAAAACTGTTTTTT.

This clonotype was seen more than once but under ten times. This rearrangement joins TRBV6-1 to TRBJ2-1, with 9 bases lining up with TRBD1. Germline assignment: CDR1 MNHNS and CDR2 SASEGT. The trim removed 6 bases at V and 10 bases at J, leaving 10 bases unmatched. The CDR3 has 14 amino acids. The CDR3 protein is CASREDRGYGEQFF. The CDR3 DNA reads TGTGCCAGCAGAGAGGACAGGGGTTACGGGGAGCAGTTCTTC.

The gene calls are TRBV11-2 and TRBJ2-3; D not resolved. Germline assignment: CDR1 SGHAT and CDR2 FQNNGV. The CDR3 has 15 amino acids. The V gene lost 0 bases and the J gene lost 3 bases, with 10 bases spanning the gap. This CDR3 is CASSLDLPATDTQYF. In DNA, the CDR3 is TGTGCCAGCAGCTTAGATCTCCCAGCAACAGATACGCAGTATTTT.

This clonotype was seen ten or more times. As DNA, the CDR3 is TGTGCCAGCAGTCCGGGGGGTCCCTACAATGAGCAGTTCTTC. Translating gives CASSPGGPYNEQFF. The chain uses TRBV5-6 and TRBJ2-1, with TRBD2 matching 7 bases. Germline CDR1 reads SGHDT; CDR2 reads YYEEEE. V shed 5 bases and J 2 bases; nucleotides not matched to a gene: 4. The CDR3 has 14 amino acids.

This clonotype was detected many times. The chain carries TRBV14 and TRBJ2-1; D gene uncertain. Germline values: CDR1 SGHDN, CDR2 FVKESK. Trimming pared 1 base from V and 6 bases from J, leaving 13 bases between. This CDR3 contains 15 residues. The CDR3 sequence is CASSQGLGGFNEQFF. In DNA, the CDR3 is TGTGCCAGCAGCCAAGGTCTTGGCGGTTTCAATGAGCAGTTCTTC.

The chain recombines TRBV3-1 with TRBJ2-7; the D gene could be TRBD1 or TRBD2 (5 bases each). The ends were cut back, 1 base at V and 6 bases at J, with 13 bases in the middle. The germline gives CDR1 LGHDT, CDR2 YNNKEL (reference sequence). The length of the CDR3 is 14 residues. Here the CDR3 reads CASSQVTRGGEQYF. The DNA of the CDR3 is TGTGCCAGCAGCCAAGTGACCCGGGGCGGCGAGCAGTACTTC.

This clonotype was detected many times. This chain uses TRBV2 with TRBJ1-1; a weak D match, TRBD1 (5 bases). The length of the CDR3 is 13 residues. The V end was cut by 7 bases, the J end by 2 bases, with 11 bases between. CDR1 and CDR2 from the germline V gene are SNHLY and FYNNEI. DNA for the CDR3: TGTGCCAGCAAGGGGCAGCCTAACACTGAAGCTTTCTTT. This translates into CASKGQPNTEAFF.

This clonotype was seen repeatedly, ten times or more. The chain joins TRBV7-9 to TRBJ1-3; 9 bases line up with TRBD1. The CDR3 spans 18 residues. V shed 4 bases, J shed 0 bases, and the junction held 10 bases outside the gene matches. CDR1 and CDR2 from the germline V gene are SEHNR and FQNEAQ (reference sequence). In DNA, the CDR3 is TGTGCCAGCAGCTCTCTCCCGGGACAGGGTGACTCTGGAAACACCATATATTTT. Its protein is CASSSLPGQGDSGNTIYF.

This clonotype came up many times. The chain is built from TRBV29-1 and TRBJ2-5, with 9 bases lining up with TRBD1. Germline CDR1 is SQVTM and CDR2 is ANQGSEA. V was pared by 7 bases and J by 5 bases, with 8 bases of the junction left unmatched. This CDR3 comprises 13 residues. In nucleotides, the CDR3 is TGCAGCGCAAGCACAGGGGGCGGGGAGACCCAGTACTTC. Translating gives CSASTGGGETQYF.

This clonotype turned up a few times. This chain uses TRBV7-2 with TRBJ2-7; unclear D gene. V lost 6 bases and J 1 base, leaving 7 bases between the germline ends. CDR3 size: 12 residues. Germline V gene lookup returns CDR1 SGHTA and CDR2 FQGNSA. This CDR3 reads CASSLNSYEQYF. The DNA of the CDR3 is TGTGCCAGCAGTCTTAATTCCTACGAGCAGTACTTC.

The J gene is TRBJ1-5, the V gene TRBV24-1, with TRBD1 identical over 11 bases. CDR3 length equals 16 residues. V shed 4 bases and J 6 bases; nucleotides not matched to a gene: 7. In germline, CDR1 is KGHDR, CDR2 SFDVKD. CDR3 protein: CATSDSGQGASQPQHF. The CDR3 nucleotides read TGTGCCACCAGTGACTCAGGACAGGGGGCAAGTCAGCCCCAGCATTTT.

This clonotype has just a few counts. The rearrangement uses TRBV7-2 and TRBJ1-4; D is unresolved. V gave up 1 base and J gave up 8 bases, with 11 bases separating them. CDR3 length: 14 amino acids. Germline-derived CDR1 and CDR2 are SGHTA and FQGNSA. The CDR3 nucleotides read TGTGCCAGCAGCTTAGGACGGGGAGGGGAAAAACTGTTTTTT. It specifies CASSLGRGGEKLFF.

Many counts were recorded for this clonotype. The chain links TRBV20-1 to TRBJ1-6; D not resolved. The CDR3 totals 12 residues. Germline V gene sequence: CDR1 DFQATT, CDR2 SNEGSKA (reference sequence). The V end lost 7 bases, the J end lost 6 bases, and 10 bases lay between the germline ends. The CDR3 protein is CSVLPINSPLHF. The CDR3, as DNA: TGCAGTGTGTTACCTATTAATTCACCCCTCCACTTT.

This clonotype was seen many times. The chain uses TRBV20-1 and TRBJ2-7; possibly TRBD1 for D (6 bases). From germline, CDR1 is DFQATT and CDR2 SNEGSKA (reference sequence). Trimming left V 5 bases short and J 2 bases short, with 16 bases between. The CDR3 has 14 amino acids. The CDR3 DNA is TGCAGTGCTCTCAGCAGGGGTAGGGCCTACGAGCAGTACTTC. Encoded protein: CSALSRGRAYEQYF.

There are many counts of this clonotype. CDR3 region: CASSLFSSPTGNTIYF. CDR3 DNA sequence: TGTGCCAGCAGCTTATTTTCCAGCCCGACTGGAAACACCATATATTTT. V and J are TRBV7-2 and TRBJ1-3, with D uncertain. The V end lost 2 bases, the J end lost 2 bases, and 13 bases lay between the germline ends. In germline, CDR1 is SGHTA, CDR2 FQGNSA. The CDR3 runs 16 residues.

In its sample, this clonotype was seen many times. V usage is TRBV12-3 or TRBV12-4 and J usage is TRBJ1-5; D may be TRBD1 (6 bases). V was cut by 3 bases and J by 7 bases, with 13 bases left in between. The CDR3 is 14 amino acids. CDR3 nucleotide sequence: TGTGCCAGCAGTTTCGCGGGGGGCGGACAGCCCCAGCATTTT. Residues: CASSFAGGGQPQHF.

In its sample, this clonotype was seen many times. This rearrangement joins TRBV4-1 to TRBJ2-2; D gene ambiguous. The CDR3 covers 16 residues. Between the trimmed V and J ends, which lost 1 base and 5 bases, there was a span of 14 bases. Germline V gene sequence: CDR1 MGHRA, CDR2 YSYEKL. The CDR3 spells CASSQVPRVETGELFF. CDR3 bases: TGCGCCAGCAGCCAAGTTCCCCGGGTGGAGACCGGGGAGCTGTTTTTT.